The TCR beta chain described here comes from a study of vaccination effects on CD4 cells after COVID-19. Overall study context: Antigen-specific CD4+ T cell clonotypes were called by their expansion after viral peptide-pool culture in ViraFEST. Each well held approximately 2.2 million PBMC cultured with about 10 ug/ml peptides and around 10 IU/ml IL-2.

The culture ran for roughly ten days before CD4+ T cells were isolated. Study outcomes and limitations: After vaccination of healthy people, only 1 of 255 vaccine-induced clones cross-reacted with common cold coronaviruses.

In the case of this clone: Its antigen is currently unknown.

The germline V gene encodes CDR1 GTSNPN and CDR2 SVGIG (reference sequence). The CDR3 covers 13 residues. Deletions cut 1 base from V and 8 bases from J, with 14 bases between. TCRdb keeps only in-frame clones here, not all; method: immunoSEQ multiplex PCR. The sample records roughly 30,000 clones, 70% being singletons. This specimen consisted of CD4+ T cells from PBMCs cultured without peptide, obtained before COVID-19 vaccination. The chain has TRBV30 and TRBJ1-1, with D unclear. The receptor comes from a human donor who received a COVID-19 vaccine. As DNA, the CDR3 is TGTGCCTGGAGTGCTTCCTACAGTGCCGAAGCTTTCTTT. Its translation: CAWSASYSAEAFF.